Following are 8 T cell receptor beta chains from one sample sequenced in a study of Graves' ophthalmopathy and Graves' hyperthyroidism. For repertoire sequencing, the TCR beta CDR3 regions were amplified from RNA transcripts. Following a first-round RT-PCR that used HTBI primers, a second-round multiplex PCR was carried out. TCRdb recomputed calls from the multiplex PCR reads with MiXCR, one row per CDR3 protein. The sample carries about 240,000 distinct CDR3 sequences, around 50% recorded once. Input material: peripheral blood. These receptors were taken from an adult man with Graves' ophthalmopathy.

The chain links TRBV20-1 to TRBJ2-5, with 8 bases fitting TRBD1. This CDR3 has 15 amino acids. Germline-derived CDR1 and CDR2 are DFQATT and SNEGSKA (reference sequence). V gave up 3 bases and J gave up 5 bases; unmatched junction bases: 11. CDR3 nucleotide sequence: TGCAGTGCTAGGCCCTACCCGGACAGGGATGAGACCCAGTACTTC. This gives the protein CSARPYPDRDETQYF.

This sequence joins TRBV2 and TRBJ1-2; 8 positions agree with TRBD1. The CDR3 is 14 residues long. Germline CDR1 SNHLY, CDR2 FYNNEI. V trimming: 5 bases; J trimming: 4 bases; junction bases outside the gene matches: 6. The CDR3 protein is CASSYAGQVYGYTF. As DNA, the CDR3 is TGTGCCAGCAGTTACGCGGGACAGGTCTATGGCTACACCTTC. The full variable domain, completed using reference TRBV2 and TRBJ1-2, is EPEVTQTPSHQVTQMGQEVILRCVPISNHLYFYWYRQILGQKVEFLVSFYNNEISEKSEIFDDQFSVERPDGSNFTLKIRSTKLEDSAMYFCASSYAGQVYGYTFGSGTRLTVV.

The rearrangement joins TRBV10-3 to TRBJ2-5; a possible D gene is TRBD1 (6 bases). This CDR3 comprises 17 residues. The germline V gene has CDR1 ENHRY and CDR2 SYGVKD. The V end was cut by 0 bases, the J end by 6 bases, with 20 bases between. DNA for the CDR3: TGTGCCATCAGTGAGTCGATGGCAGGGGCCAACTGGCAGACCCAGTACTTC. Protein product: CAISESMAGANWQTQYF.

The rearrangement joins TRBV15 to TRBJ1-1, with D unresolved. The CDR3 totals 13 residues. The V gene's germline CDR1 is LNHNV and CDR2 YYDKDF (reference sequence). Trimming stripped 2 bases from V and 3 bases from J, with 7 bases between. The CDR3 spells CATSRSGDTEAFF. For the CDR3, the DNA is TGTGCCACCAGCAGATCCGGGGACACTGAAGCTTTCTTT.

This clonotype appeared a few times. V gene TRBV7-8 combines with J gene TRBJ2-2, with D possibly matching TRBD2 (5 bases). Trimming removed 1 base at V and 7 bases at J, with 13 bases between. This CDR3 comprises 15 residues. Germline CDR1 and CDR2: SGHVS and FQNEAQ. The CDR3 spells CASSLGSGSIGELFF. In DNA form, the CDR3 reads TGTGCCAGCAGCTTAGGGTCGGGGTCGATCGGGGAGCTGTTTTTT.

V and J are TRBV6-1 and TRBJ1-2, with a possible D match to TRBD1 (5 bases). The CDR3 extends over 13 amino acids. Germline CDR1 is MNHNS and CDR2 is SASEGT. Trimming removed 10 bases from V and 4 bases from J, with 16 bases in between. The CDR3 sequence: CATAGIKAYGYTF. CDR3 DNA: TGTGCCACAGCAGGGATTAAGGCCTATGGCTACACCTTC.

This clonotype was seen more than once but under ten times. The chain is built from TRBV7-9 and TRBJ2-3; D is unresolved. CDR1 is SEHNR and CDR2 is FQNEAQ in the germline V gene (reference sequence). With 5 bases removed from V and 4 bases from J, the gap between germline ends came to 10 bases. The CDR3 covers 13 residues. The CDR3 protein is CASSPLVADTQYF. DNA of the CDR3: TGTGCCAGCAGCCCCCTAGTGGCAGATACGCAGTATTTT.

This clonotype counts as medium-sized. This rearrangement joins TRBV19 to TRBJ2-6; the match to TRBD1 covers 7 bases. V lost 6 bases to trimming and J lost 0 bases; unmatched junction nucleotides: 8. Germline V lookup: CDR1 LNHDA, CDR2 SQIVND (reference sequence). The CDR3 totals 17 residues. CDR3 loop: CASRMDRSYSGANVLTF. In nucleotides, the CDR3 is TGTGCCAGTAGAATGGACAGGTCCTACTCTGGGGCCAACGTCCTGACTTTC.